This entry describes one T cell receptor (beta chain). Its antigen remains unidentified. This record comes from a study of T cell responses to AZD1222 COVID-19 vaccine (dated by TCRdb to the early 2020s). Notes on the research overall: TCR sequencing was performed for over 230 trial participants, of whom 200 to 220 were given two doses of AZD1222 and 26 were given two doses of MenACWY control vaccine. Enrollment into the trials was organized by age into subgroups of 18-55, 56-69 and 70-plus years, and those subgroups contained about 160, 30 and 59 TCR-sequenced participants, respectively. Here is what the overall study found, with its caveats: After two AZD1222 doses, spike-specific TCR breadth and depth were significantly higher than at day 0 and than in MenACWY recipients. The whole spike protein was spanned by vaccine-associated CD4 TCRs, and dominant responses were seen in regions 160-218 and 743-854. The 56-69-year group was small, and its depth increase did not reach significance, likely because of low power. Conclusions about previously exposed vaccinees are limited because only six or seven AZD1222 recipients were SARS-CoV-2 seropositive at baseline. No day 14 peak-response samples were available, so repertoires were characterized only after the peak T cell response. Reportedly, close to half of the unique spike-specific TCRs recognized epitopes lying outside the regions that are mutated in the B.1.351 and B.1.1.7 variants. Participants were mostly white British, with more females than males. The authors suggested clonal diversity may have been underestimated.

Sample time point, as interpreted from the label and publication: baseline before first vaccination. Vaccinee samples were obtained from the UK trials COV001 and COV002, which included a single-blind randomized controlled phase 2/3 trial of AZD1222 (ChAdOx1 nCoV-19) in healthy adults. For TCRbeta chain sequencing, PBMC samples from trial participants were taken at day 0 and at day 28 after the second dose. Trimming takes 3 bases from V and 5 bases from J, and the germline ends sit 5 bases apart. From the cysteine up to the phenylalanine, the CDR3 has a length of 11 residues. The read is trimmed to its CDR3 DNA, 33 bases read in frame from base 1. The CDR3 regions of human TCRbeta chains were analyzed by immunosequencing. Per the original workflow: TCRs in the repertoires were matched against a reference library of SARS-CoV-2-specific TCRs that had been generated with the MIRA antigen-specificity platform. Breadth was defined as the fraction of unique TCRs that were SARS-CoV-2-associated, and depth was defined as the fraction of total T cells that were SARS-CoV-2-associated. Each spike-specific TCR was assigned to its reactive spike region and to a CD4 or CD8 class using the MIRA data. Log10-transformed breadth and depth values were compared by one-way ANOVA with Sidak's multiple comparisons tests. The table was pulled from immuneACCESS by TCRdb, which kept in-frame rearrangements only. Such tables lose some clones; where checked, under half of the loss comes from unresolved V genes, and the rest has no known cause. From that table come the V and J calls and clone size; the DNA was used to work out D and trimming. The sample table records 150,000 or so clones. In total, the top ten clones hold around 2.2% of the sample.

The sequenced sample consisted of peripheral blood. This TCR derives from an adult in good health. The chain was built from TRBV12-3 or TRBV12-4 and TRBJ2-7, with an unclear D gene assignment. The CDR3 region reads CASSFYDEQYF. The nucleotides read TGTGCCAGCAGTTTCTATGACGAGCAGTACTTC.